The 8 T cell receptor beta chains in this list originate from one sample, sequenced in a study of blood T cell repertoires in COVID-19. Method: immunoSEQ multiplex PCR; TCRdb's copy keeps in-frame clones and lacks some. The sample lists roughly 570,000 clones; 85% to 90% were seen once. Specimen: peripheral blood. The source is a woman aged 50 to 60 with COVID-19, enrolled during active disease.

The genes are TRBV19 and TRBJ2-7; tentatively, D is TRBD1 (6 bases). Trimming took 3 bases from V and 6 from J, leaving 12 bases between them. This CDR3 contains 13 residues. CDR1 LNHDA and CDR2 SQIVND come from the germline V gene (reference sequence). CDR3 nucleotides: TGTGCCAGTAGTATCACAGGGTCGGGCGAGCAGTACTTC. This translates into CASSITGSGEQYF.

V usage is TRBV3-1 (or the pseudogene TRBV3-2) and J usage is TRBJ1-6; D may be TRBD1 (5 bases). CDR3 size: 14 residues. V lost 0 bases, J lost 9 bases, and 9 bases lay in between. The germline V gene has CDR1 LGHDT and CDR2 YNNKEL (reference sequence). The CDR3 loop is CASSQEWGRSPLHF. The CDR3 region has the DNA TGTGCCAGCAGCCAAGAATGGGGCCGTTCACCCCTCCACTTT.

V and J are TRBV9 and TRBJ2-7; TRBD2 matches at 11 bases. Germline V lookup: CDR1 SGDLS, CDR2 YYNGEE. V trimming: 4 bases; J trimming: 7 bases; junction bases outside the gene matches: 7. This CDR3 has 14 amino acids. The CDR3 reads CASSHSGGAREQYF. CDR3 bases: TGTGCCAGCAGCCATAGCGGGGGGGCCCGGGAGCAGTACTTC.

This chain links TRBV2 with TRBJ1-1; D remains unclear. CDR1 SNHLY and CDR2 FYNNEI come from the germline V gene. This CDR3 comprises 15 residues. Between the trimmed V and J ends, which lost 5 bases and 1 base, there was a span of 14 bases. The CDR3 loop is CASSPREVPNTEAFF. The CDR3 region has the DNA TGTGCCAGCAGTCCTAGGGAGGTGCCGAACACTGAAGCTTTCTTT.

The J gene is TRBJ1-2, the V gene TRBV18; TRBD1 matches 7 bases. CDR1 and CDR2 (germline): KGHSH, LQKENI. CDR3 length equals 13 residues. V lost 6 bases to trimming and J lost 6 bases; unmatched junction nucleotides: 7. CDR3 sequence (DNA): TGTGCCAGCTCCCCTGACAGGGTGGATGGCTACACCTTC. Translation: CASSPDRVDGYTF.

The chain uses TRBV19 and TRBJ1-1, with D maybe TRBD1 (6 bases). Germline assignment: CDR1 LNHDA and CDR2 SQIVND (reference sequence). Trimming took 2 bases from V and 7 from J, leaving 11 bases between them. The CDR3 spans 13 residues. The CDR3 is CASSISGAHEAFF. CDR3 in DNA: TGTGCCAGTAGTATATCAGGGGCCCATGAAGCTTTCTTT. The full variable domain, rest sourced from reference TRBV19 and TRBJ1-1, is DGGITQSPKYLFRKEGQNVTLSCEQNLNHDAMYWYRQDPGQGLRLIYYSQIVNDFQKGDIAEGYSVSREKKESFPLTVTSAQKNPTAFYLCASSISGAHEAFFGQGTRLTVV.

In DNA form, the CDR3 reads TGTGCCAGCAGCCTGGGGACAAGCTACGAGCAGTACTTC. This translates into CASSLGTSYEQYF. The rearrangement joins TRBV9 to TRBJ2-7; D may be TRBD1 (6 bases). V gave up 4 bases and J gave up 3 bases, with 11 bases separating them. The germline V gene has CDR1 SGDLS and CDR2 YYNGEE. CDR3 length equals 13 residues.

The chain links TRBV27 to TRBJ2-5; possible D gene TRBD2, 5 bases. V lost 3 bases and J lost 5, with 7 bases in between. CDR1 is MNHEY, CDR2 SMNVEV, per germline (reference sequence). The CDR3 contains 12 residues. CDR3 residues: CASSFPGETQYF. For the CDR3, the DNA is TGTGCCAGCAGTTTCCCGGGGGAGACCCAGTACTTC.